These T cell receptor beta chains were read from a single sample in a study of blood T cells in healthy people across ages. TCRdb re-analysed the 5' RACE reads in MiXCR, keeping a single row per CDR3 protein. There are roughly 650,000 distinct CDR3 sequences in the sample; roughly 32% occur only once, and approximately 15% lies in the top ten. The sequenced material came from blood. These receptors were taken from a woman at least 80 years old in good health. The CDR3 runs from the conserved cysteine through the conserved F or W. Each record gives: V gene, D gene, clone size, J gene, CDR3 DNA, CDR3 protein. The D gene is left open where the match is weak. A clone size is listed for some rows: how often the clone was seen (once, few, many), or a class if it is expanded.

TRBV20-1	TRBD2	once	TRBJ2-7	TGCAGTGCTAGAGACGATAGCGGGGGCGAGCAGTACTTC	CSARDDSGGEQYF
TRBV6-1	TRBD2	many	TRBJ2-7	TGTGCCAGCAGTGTGAGCGGGGGGGCATACGAGCAGTACTTC	CASSVSGGAYEQYF
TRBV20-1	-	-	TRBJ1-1	TGCAGTGCGGAGGATGGACATGGTGCGAACACTGAAGCTTTCTTT	CSAEDGHGANTEAFF
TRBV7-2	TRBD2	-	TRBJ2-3	TGTGCCACCGGGGGCGGGGGGGCAGATACGCAGTATTTT	CATGGGGADTQYF
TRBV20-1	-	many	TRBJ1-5	TGCAGTGCTAGAGATCAGGGAAGGGGGAATCAGCCCCAGCATTTT	CSARDQGRGNQPQHF
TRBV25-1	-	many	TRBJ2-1	TGTGCCAGCAGTGAATCCACAGCTTACAATGAGCAGTTCTTC	CASSESTAYNEQFF
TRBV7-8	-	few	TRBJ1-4	TGTGCCAGCAGCTTAGCCCCGCGGCAAGGGGGATGGAAGGAAAAACTGTTTTTT	CASSLAPRQGGWKEKLFF
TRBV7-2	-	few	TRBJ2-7	TGTGCCAGCAAGCTTAATCGGGACGCCTACGAGCAGTACTTC	CASKLNRDAYEQYF
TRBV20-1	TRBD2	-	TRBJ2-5	TGCAGTGCACGGACTAGCGGGGGCCCCGGGACCCAGTACTTC	CSARTSGGPGTQYF
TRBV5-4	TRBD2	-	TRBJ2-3	TGTGCCAGCAGCGTGATAGCGGGGGGGCCTACAGATACGCAGTATTTT	CASSVIAGGPTDTQYF
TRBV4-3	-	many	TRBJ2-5	TGCGCCAGCAGCCAGGATCTTCGGGGCCAAGAGACCCAGTACTTC	CASSQDLRGQETQYF
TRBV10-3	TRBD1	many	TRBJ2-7	TGTGCCATCAGTCGGACAGGCGACTCCTACGAGCAGTACTTC	CAISRTGDSYEQYF
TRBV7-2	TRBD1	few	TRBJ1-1	TGTGCCAGCAGCTCGGGTGGCTGGACAGGGGTCGCTGGAGCTTTCTTT	CASSSGGWTGVAGAFF
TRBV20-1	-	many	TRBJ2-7	TGCAGTGCTAGAGATGGGGCTAAACCCTACGAGCAGTACTTC	CSARDGAKPYEQYF
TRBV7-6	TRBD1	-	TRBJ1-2	TGTGCCAGCAGTTCAGACAGGGGAGTGGGCTACACCTTC	CASSSDRGVGYTF
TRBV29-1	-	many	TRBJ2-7	TGCAGCGTTGCGATCGGGATGACAGGCAATCCTACGTACGAGCAGTACTTC	CSVAIGMTGNPTYEQYF
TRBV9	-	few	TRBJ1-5	TGTGCCAGCAGCGTAGCCCCACATGGGGTCCGCAATCAGCCCCAGCATTTT	CASSVAPHGVRNQPQHF
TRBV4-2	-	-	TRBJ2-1	TGTGCCAGCAGCCAAGAGGTGTTGGGGGGCAATGAGCAGTTCTTC	CASSQEVLGGNEQFF
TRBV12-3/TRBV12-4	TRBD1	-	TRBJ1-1	TGTACCAGCAGTTTAGGGGGGACAGGGGTAGTTGAAGCTTTCTTT	CTSSLGGTGVVEAFF
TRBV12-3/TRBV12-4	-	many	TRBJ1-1	TGTGCCAGCAGGCAGGGGTTGATCGAGAACACTGAAGCTTTCTTT	CASRQGLIENTEAFF
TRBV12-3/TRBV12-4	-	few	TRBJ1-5	TGTGCCAGCAGTTTGATAGGGGGGGAACAGCCCCAGCATTTT	CASSLIGGEQPQHF
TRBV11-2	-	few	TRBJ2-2	TGTGCCAGCAGCTTCCAGAACACCGGGGAGCTGTTTTTT	CASSFQNTGELFF
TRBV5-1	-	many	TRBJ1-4	TGCGCCAGCAGCTTGGCCGGAGTTGCTAATGAAAAACTGTTTTTT	CASSLAGVANEKLFF
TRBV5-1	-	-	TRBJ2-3	TGCGCCAGCAGCTTGGTACCACTGGAAAACACAGATACGCAGTATTTT	CASSLVPLENTDTQYF
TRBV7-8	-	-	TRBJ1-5	TGTGCCAGCAGCCCAGACCGTAGCAATCAGCCCCAGCATTTT	CASSPDRSNQPQHF
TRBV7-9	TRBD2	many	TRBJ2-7	TGTGCCAGCAGCTTGGGACGGGGGGGCTCCTACGAGCAGTACTTC	CASSLGRGGSYEQYF
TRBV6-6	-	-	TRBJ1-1	TGTGCCAGCAGTTACAACAGCGCCCGGGGGAGAGCTTTCTTT	CASSYNSARGRAFF
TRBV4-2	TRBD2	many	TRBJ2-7	TGTGCCAGCAGCCCACGGACTAGCGGGGGGGTCGACGCCTACGAGCAGTACTTC	CASSPRTSGGVDAYEQYF
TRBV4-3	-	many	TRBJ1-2	TGCGCCAGCAGCCAGGTTCAGGAGGCCCGGGGCTACACCTTC	CASSQVQEARGYTF
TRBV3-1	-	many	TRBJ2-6	TGTGCCAGCAGCCAATATCCTGGGGCCAACGTCCTGACTTTC	CASSQYPGANVLTF
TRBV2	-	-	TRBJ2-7	TGTGCCAGCAGTTTAAGGATAGGGAACGAGCAGTACTTC	CASSLRIGNEQYF
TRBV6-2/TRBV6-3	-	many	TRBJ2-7	TGTGCCAGCAGTTACCTGATCTACGAGCAGTACTTC	CASSYLIYEQYF
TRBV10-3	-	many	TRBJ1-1	TGTGCCATCACACCCAGAAGCAACACTGAAGCTTTCTTT	CAITPRSNTEAFF
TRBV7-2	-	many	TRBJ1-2	TGTGCCAGCAGCCCCCGATCGGGTGGCTACACCTTC	CASSPRSGGYTF
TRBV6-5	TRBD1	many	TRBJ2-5	TGTGCCAGCAGTTACGCCCGGACAGGGGAAGAGACCCAGTACTTC	CASSYARTGEETQYF
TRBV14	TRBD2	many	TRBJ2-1	TGTGCCAGCAGCAGGAGGGCGGGGGGCCTTATGAGCTCCTACAATGAGCAGTTCTTC	CASSRRAGGLMSSYNEQFF
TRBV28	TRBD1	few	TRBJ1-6	TGTGCCAGCAGTGTTCGACAGGGGTATTCACCCCTCCACTTT	CASSVRQGYSPLHF
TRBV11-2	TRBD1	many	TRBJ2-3	TGTGCCAGCAGCCCCATAACAGGGGAGCAGTATTTT	CASSPITGEQYF
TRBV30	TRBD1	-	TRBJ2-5	TGTGCCTGGAGTCTCTCCGGGACAGGGGGCACGAAGACCCAGTACTTC	CAWSLSGTGGTKTQYF
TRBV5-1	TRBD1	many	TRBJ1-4	TGCGCCAGCAGCTCGGACATCAGGGGGCCAGGAGAAAAACTGTTTTTT	CASSSDIRGPGEKLFF
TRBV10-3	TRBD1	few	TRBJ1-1	TGTGCCATCAGTGCTGACAGGGGTATGAACACTGAAGCTTTCTTT	CAISADRGMNTEAFF
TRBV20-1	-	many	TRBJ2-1	TGCAGTCCCAGGGGGGGTAGGGGCAATGAGCAGTTCTTC	CSPRGGRGNEQFF
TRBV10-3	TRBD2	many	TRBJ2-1	TGTGCCATCAGTGAGCCGGGACTAGCGGGGGAGAATGAGCAGTTCTTC	CAISEPGLAGENEQFF
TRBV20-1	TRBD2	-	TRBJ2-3	TGCAGTGCTACTAGCGGGAGCACCTTGGATACGCAGTATTTT	CSATSGSTLDTQYF
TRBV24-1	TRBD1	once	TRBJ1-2	TGTGCCACCAGTGATCGGGGACAGGGGGACGGCTACACCTTC	CATSDRGQGDGYTF
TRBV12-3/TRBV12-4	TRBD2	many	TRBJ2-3	TGTGCCAGCAGTGCGCTGGCTAGCGGGGGGGCAGGCGGTACGCAGTATTTT	CASSALASGGAGGTQYF
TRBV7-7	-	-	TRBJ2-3	TGTGCTGGCAGCTCCGCAACTAGGGCAGATACGCAGTATTTT	CAGSSATRADTQYF
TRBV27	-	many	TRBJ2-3	TGTGCCAGCAGTTTGTCACCCTTGTCGTATACGCAGTATTTT	CASSLSPLSYTQYF
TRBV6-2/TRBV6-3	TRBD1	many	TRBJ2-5	TGTGCCAGCAGACCGACAGGGAGAGAGACCCAGTACTTC	CASRPTGRETQYF
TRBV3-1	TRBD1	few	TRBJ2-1	TGTGCCAGCAGCCAAGAGACGGACAGGGCATTATACAATGAGCAGTTCTTC	CASSQETDRALYNEQFF
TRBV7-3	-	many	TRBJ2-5	TGTGCCAGCAGCTTAAACGGCGGGTACCAAGAGACCCAGTACTTC	CASSLNGGYQETQYF
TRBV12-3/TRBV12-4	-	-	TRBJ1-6	TGTGCCAGCAGTCCCCGCGAAGGGACAAATTCACCCCTCCACTTT	CASSPREGTNSPLHF